Listed below are T cell receptor beta chains from one sample, sequenced in a study of cytomegalovirus exposure and HLA in healthy donors. Libraries were prepared by immunoSEQ multiplex PCR; TCRdb keeps only in-frame clonotypes and omits some of them. The sample has roughly 100,000 clones, approximately 85% seen once. Input material: PBMCs. The receptors stem from a man aged 45-60 years in good health and CMV-seronegative. CDR3s include the opening cysteine and the closing phenylalanine or tryptophan. The order of the fields is J gene, V gene, CDR3 protein.

>TRBJ2-5|TRBV9
CASSVGTGVAETQYF
>TRBJ1-1|TRBV5-8
CASSLTGTEAFF
>TRBJ2-3|TRBV4-3
CASSQEGAAGPTDTQYF
>TRBJ2-3|TRBV4-1
CASSQEGTSGGTQYF
>TRBJ1-3|TRBV5-1
CASSLTPGGAGNTIYF
>TRBJ1-1|TRBV7-2
CASSLVDPGEGAFF
>TRBJ1-1|TRBV14
CASSREVLTEAFF
>TRBJ1-6|TRBV27
CASSRYRGTNSPLHF
>TRBJ1-6|TRBV10-3
CAISESMADSPNSPLHF
>TRBJ1-2|TRBV7-9
CASSLGYWGRDYGYTF
>TRBJ2-7|TRBV19
CASSPARGPIYEQYF
>TRBJ1-1|TRBV15
CATGPRQGGATEAFF
>TRBJ2-5|TRBV7-2
CASSAMGGVQETQYF
>TRBJ2-3|TRBV7-2
CASSSRDRDTDTQYF
>TRBJ2-1|TRBV9
CASTPRHTSGGGNEQFF
>TRBJ2-1|TRBV28
CASTDRPGTADNEQFF
>TRBJ1-2|TRBV7-9
CASSSDRSYGYTF
>TRBJ1-6|TRBV5-4
CASSLGEGSLNSPLHF
>TRBJ1-4|TRBV30
CAWSSPGQGEEKLFF
>TRBJ2-1|TRBV6-1
CASSALAGGRRNEQFF
>TRBJ1-2|TRBV6-5
CASSPTERVGNGYTF
>TRBJ2-5|TRBV7-6
CASRDFRDSQETQYF
>TRBJ2-3|TRBV5-4
CASSPPGGRGETQYF
>TRBJ1-1|TRBV19
CASSVPLGGRTEAFF
>TRBJ1-3|TRBV9
CASSVLGLSGNTIYF
>TRBJ1-2|TRBV30
CAWTYRDNYGYTF
>TRBJ2-2|TRBV7-2
CASSLAVLAGELFF
>TRBJ1-1|TRBV27
CASTLWPQGNTEAFF
>TRBJ1-2|TRBV7-2
CASSWDTNGYTF
>TRBJ2-5|TRBV10-3
CAISEGNRGETQYF
>TRBJ1-1|TRBV6-6
CASSYSGTGGTEAFF
>TRBJ1-4|TRBV2
CASRDRGAGEKLFF
>TRBJ1-2|TRBV19
CASSIDGYGYTF
>TRBJ2-2|TRBV7-9
CASSFLGAPPNTGELFF
>TRBJ1-1|TRBV5-6
CASSLRRRTSEAFF
>TRBJ1-1|TRBV19
CASTFRGRGTEAFF